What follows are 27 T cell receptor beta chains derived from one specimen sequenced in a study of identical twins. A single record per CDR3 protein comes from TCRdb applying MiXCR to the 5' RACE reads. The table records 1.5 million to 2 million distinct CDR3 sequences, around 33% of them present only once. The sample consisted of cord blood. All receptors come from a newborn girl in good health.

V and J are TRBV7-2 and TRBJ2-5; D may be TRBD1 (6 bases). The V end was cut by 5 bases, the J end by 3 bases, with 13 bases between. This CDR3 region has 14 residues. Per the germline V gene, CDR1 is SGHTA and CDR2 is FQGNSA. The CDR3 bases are TGTGCCAGCAGCATGAATGGACAGAAAGAGACCCAGTACTTC. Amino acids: CASSMNGQKETQYF.

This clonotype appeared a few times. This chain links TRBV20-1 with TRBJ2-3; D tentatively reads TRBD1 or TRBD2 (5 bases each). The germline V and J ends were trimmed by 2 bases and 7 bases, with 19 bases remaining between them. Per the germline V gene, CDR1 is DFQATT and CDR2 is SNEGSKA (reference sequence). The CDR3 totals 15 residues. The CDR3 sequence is CSARHRDPGSNTQYF. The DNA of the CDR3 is TGCAGTGCTAGACACCGGGACCCAGGGTCGAATACGCAGTATTTT.

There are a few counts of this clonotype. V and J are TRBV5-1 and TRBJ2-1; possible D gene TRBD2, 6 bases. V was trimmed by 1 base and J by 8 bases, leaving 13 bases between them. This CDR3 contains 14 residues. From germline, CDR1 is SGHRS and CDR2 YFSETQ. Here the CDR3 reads CASSLFGSVYEQFF. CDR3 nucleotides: TGCGCCAGCAGCTTGTTCGGGAGTGTGTATGAGCAGTTCTTC.

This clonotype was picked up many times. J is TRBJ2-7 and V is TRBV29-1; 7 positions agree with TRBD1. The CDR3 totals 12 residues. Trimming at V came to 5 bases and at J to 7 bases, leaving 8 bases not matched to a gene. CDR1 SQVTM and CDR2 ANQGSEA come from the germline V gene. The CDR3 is CSVHTGVREQYF. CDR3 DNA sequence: TGCAGCGTTCATACAGGGGTAAGGGAGCAGTACTTC.

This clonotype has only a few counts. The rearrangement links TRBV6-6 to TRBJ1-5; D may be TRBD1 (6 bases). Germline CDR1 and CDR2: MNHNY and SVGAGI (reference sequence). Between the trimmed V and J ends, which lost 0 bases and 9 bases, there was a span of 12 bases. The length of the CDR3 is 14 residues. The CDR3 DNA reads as TGTGCCAGCAGTTACTCCCTACAGGGCTGGCCCCAGCATTTT. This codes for CASSYSLQGWPQHF.

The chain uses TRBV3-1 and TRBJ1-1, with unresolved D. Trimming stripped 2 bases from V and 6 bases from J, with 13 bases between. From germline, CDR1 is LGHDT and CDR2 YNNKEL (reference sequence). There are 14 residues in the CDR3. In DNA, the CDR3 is TGTGCCAGCAGCCAAACGGGCTGGGTCGCTGAAGCTTTCTTT. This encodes CASSQTGWVAEAFF.

The CDR3 DNA follows: TGTGCCAGCAGTGCCTTTGACTACGAGCAGTACTTC. It specifies CASSAFDYEQYF. The rearrangement joins TRBV12-3 or TRBV12-4 to TRBJ2-7; no reliable D call. V was clipped by 5 bases and J by 3 bases, with 8 bases between them. The CDR3 contains 12 residues.

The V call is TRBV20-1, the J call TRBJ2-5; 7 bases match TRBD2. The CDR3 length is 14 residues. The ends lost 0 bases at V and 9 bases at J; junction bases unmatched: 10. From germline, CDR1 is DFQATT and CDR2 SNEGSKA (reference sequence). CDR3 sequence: CSARDPTSELAQYF. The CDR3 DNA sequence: TGCAGTGCTAGAGATCCAACTAGCGAATTGGCCCAGTACTTC.

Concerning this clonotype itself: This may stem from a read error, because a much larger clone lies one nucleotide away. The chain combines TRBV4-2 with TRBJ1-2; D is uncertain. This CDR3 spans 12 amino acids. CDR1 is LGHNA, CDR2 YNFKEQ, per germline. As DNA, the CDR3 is TGTGCCAGCAGCCAGTCCTATTATGGCTGCACCTTC. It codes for CASSQSYYGCTF.

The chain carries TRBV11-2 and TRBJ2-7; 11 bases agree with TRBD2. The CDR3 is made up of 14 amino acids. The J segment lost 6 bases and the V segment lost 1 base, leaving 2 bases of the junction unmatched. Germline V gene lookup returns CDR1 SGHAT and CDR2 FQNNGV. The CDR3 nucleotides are TGTGCCAGCAGCTTAGGCGGACTAGCGGGCGAGCAGTACTTC. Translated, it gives CASSLGGLAGEQYF.

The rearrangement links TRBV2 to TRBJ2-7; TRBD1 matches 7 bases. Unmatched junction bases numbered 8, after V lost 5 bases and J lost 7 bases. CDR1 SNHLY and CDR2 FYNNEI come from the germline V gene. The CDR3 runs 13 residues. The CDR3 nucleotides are TGTGCCAGCAGTTCTTACAGGGGTTGGGAGCAGTACTTC. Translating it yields CASSSYRGWEQYF.

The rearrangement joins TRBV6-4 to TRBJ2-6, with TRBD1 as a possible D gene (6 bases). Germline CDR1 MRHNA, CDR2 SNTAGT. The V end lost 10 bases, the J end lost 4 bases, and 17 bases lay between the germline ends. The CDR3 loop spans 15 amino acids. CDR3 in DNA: TGTGCCACACGGGACACTCATTCCGGGGCCAACGTCCTGACTTTC. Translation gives CATRDTHSGANVLTF.

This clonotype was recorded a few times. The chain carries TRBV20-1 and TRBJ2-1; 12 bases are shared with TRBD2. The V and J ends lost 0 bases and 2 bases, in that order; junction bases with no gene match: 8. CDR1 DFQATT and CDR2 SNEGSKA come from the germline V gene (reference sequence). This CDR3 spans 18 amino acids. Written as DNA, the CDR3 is TGCAGTGCTAGAGATTCCCTAGCGGGGGGGAGGGCCTACAATGAGCAGTTCTTC. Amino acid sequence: CSARDSLAGGRAYNEQFF.

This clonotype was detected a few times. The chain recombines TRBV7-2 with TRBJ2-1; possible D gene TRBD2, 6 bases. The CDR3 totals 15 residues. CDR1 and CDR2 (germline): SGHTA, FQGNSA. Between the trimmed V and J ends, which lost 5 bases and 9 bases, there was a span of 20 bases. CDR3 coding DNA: TGTGCCAGCAGCCCGACTAGTATTAGAGTCACTGAGCAGTTCTTC. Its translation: CASSPTSIRVTEQFF.

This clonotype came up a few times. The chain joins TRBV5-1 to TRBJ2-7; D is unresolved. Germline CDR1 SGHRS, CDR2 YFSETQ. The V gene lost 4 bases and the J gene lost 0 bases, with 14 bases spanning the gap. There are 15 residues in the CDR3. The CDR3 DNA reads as TGCGCCAGCAGCACAGATCAGGCGGACTCCTACGAGCAGTACTTC. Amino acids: CASSTDQADSYEQYF.

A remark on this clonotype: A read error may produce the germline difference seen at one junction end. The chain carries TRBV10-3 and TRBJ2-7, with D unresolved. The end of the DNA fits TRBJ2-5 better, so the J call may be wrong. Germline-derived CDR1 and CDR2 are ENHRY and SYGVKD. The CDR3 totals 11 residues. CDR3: CAISETETQYF. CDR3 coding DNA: TGCGCCATCAGTGAGACGGAGACCCAGTACTTC.

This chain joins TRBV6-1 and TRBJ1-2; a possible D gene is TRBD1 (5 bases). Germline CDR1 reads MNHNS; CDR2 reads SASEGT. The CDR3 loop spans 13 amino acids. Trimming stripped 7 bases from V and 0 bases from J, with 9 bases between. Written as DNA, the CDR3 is TGTGCCAGCATTCCGGACACTAACTATGGCTACACCTTC. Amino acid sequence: CASIPDTNYGYTF.

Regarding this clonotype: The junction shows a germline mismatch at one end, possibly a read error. DNA for the CDR3: TGCGCCGGCAGCTTAGGCTCTTACGCAGGGGGCGCGTCCTACGAGCAGTACTTC. Protein: CAGSLGSYAGGASYEQYF. The chain couples TRBV5-1 to TRBJ2-7; 8 nucleotides agree with TRBD1. The CDR3 contains 18 residues. The V gene's germline CDR1 is SGHRS and CDR2 YFSETQ.

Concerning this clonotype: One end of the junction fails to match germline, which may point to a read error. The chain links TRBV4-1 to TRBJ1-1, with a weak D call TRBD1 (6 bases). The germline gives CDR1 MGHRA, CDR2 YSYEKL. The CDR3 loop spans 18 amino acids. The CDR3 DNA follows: TGCGCCAGCAGCCAAGGGACGGGGGCCCTGAGCTTCGGCACTGAGGCTTTCTTT. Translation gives CASSQGTGALSFGTEAFF.

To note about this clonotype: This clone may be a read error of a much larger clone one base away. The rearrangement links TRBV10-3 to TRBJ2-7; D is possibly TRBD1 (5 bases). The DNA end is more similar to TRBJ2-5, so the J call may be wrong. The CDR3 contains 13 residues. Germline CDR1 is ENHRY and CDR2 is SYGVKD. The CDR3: CAISPAGRETQYF. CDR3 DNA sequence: TGTGCCATCAGTCCGGCAGGGCGAGAGACCCAGTACTTC.

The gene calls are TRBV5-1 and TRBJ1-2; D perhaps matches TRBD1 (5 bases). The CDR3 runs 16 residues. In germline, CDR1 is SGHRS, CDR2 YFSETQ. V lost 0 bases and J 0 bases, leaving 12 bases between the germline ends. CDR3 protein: CASSLEGLLPNYGYTF. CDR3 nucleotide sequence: TGCGCCAGCAGCTTGGAGGGGTTGCTTCCTAACTATGGCTACACCTTC.

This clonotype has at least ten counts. CDR3: CAISDSVGYTF. The CDR3 nucleotides are TGTGCCATCAGTGATTCGGTTGGCTACACCTTC. The V call is TRBV10-3, the J call TRBJ1-2; D is unresolved. This CDR3 region has 11 residues. Trimming took 3 bases from V and 7 from J, leaving 6 bases between them. The germline V gene encodes CDR1 ENHRY and CDR2 SYGVKD.

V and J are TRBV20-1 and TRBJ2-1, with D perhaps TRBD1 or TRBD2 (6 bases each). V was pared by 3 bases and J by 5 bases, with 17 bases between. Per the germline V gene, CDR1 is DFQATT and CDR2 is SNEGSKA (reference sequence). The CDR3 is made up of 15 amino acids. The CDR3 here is CSARTYSGGDNEQFF. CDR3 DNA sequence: TGCAGTGCTAGGACCTACTCCGGGGGCGACAATGAGCAGTTCTTC.

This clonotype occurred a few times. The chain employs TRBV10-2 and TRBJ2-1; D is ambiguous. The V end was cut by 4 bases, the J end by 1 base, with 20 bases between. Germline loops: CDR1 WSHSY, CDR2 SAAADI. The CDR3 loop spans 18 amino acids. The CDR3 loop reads CASSVPPIEQSSYNEQFF. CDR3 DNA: TGCGCCAGCAGTGTACCTCCTATTGAGCAGAGTTCCTACAATGAGCAGTTCTTC.

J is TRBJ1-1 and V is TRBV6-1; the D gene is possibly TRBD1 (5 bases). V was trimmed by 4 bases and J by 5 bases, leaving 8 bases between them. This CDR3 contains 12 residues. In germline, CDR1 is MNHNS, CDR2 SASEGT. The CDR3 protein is CASSGGITEAFF. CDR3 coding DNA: TGTGCCAGCAGTGGGGGGATTACTGAAGCTTTCTTT.

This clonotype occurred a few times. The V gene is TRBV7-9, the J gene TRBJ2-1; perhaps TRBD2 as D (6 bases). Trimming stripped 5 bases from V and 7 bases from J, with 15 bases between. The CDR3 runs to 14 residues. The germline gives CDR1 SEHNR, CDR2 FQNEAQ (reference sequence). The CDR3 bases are TGTGCCAGCAGCCTAAGGACTGGACTAAATGAGCAGTTCTTC. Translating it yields CASSLRTGLNEQFF.

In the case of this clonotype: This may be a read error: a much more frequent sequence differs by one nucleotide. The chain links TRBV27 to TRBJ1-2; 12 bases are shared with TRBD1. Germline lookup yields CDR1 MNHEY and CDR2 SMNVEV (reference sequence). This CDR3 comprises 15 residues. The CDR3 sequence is CAGSSPGQGAYGYTF. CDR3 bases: TGTGCCGGCAGTTCACCGGGACAGGGGGCCTATGGCTACACCTTC.